These 9 T cell receptor beta chains were sequenced from one sample in a study of blood T cell repertoires in COVID-19. The table came from immunoSEQ multiplex PCR; TCRdb's copy has only in-frame clones and leaves some out. The data contain tens of thousands of clones, more than 85% of them seen just once; the ten biggest clones take up 3.5% to 5.5%. Source material: peripheral blood. These receptors all stem from a man between 50 and 59 years old with active COVID-19.

The rearrangement joins TRBV19 to TRBJ2-1; D ambiguous. With 8 bases removed from V and 2 bases from J, the gap between germline ends came to 7 bases. This CDR3 spans 12 amino acids. Per germline, CDR1 LNHDA and CDR2 SQIVND (reference sequence). This CDR3 reads CASSVTYNEQFF. CDR3 DNA: TGTGCCAGTTCTGTTACCTACAATGAGCAGTTCTTC.

The chain couples TRBV4-3 to TRBJ2-7; 7 nucleotides match TRBD1. From germline, CDR1 is LGHNA and CDR2 YSLEER. V trimming: 0 bases; J trimming: 3 bases; junction bases outside the gene matches: 2. This CDR3 contains 14 residues. Here the CDR3 DNA reads TGCGCCAGCAGCCAAGATGCAGGGGGCTACGAGCAGTACTTC. Protein product: CASSQDAGGYEQYF.

The chain uses TRBV19 and TRBJ2-1, with TRBD2 identical over 13 bases. Germline V gene lookup returns CDR1 LNHDA and CDR2 SQIVND (reference sequence). CDR3 length equals 16 residues. Trimming took 5 bases from V and 10 from J; bases not matched to a gene: 11. CDR3 coding DNA: TGTGCCAGTAGTCGAGATACTAGCGGGAGGGTGCGCGAGCAGTTCTTC. It yields the protein CASSRDTSGRVREQFF. Full variable domain (outside the CDR3, taken from reference TRBV19 and TRBJ2-1): DGGITQSPKYLFRKEGQNVTLSCEQNLNHDAMYWYRQDPGQGLRLIYYSQIVNDFQKGDIAEGYSVSREKKESFPLTVTSAQKNPTAFYLCASSRDTSGRVREQFFGPGTRLTVL.

This chain connects TRBV5-1 to TRBJ1-2, with a tentative D call TRBD1 (6 bases). Germline values: CDR1 SGHRS, CDR2 YFSETQ. Trimming shortened V by 4 bases and J by 4 bases, and 11 bases separated the two germline ends. This CDR3 has 13 residues. The CDR3 nucleotides read TGCGCCAGCAGCGAACGGGACATCTATGGCTACACCTTC. This sequence encodes CASSERDIYGYTF. Together with reference TRBV5-1 and TRBJ1-2, the CDR3 gives the full variable domain: KAGVTQTPRYLIKTRGQQVTLSCSPISGHRSVSWYQQTPGQGLQFLFEYFSETQRNKGNFPGRFSGRQFSNSRSEMNVSTLELGDSALYLCASSERDIYGYTFGSGTRLTVV.

V and J are TRBV4-1 and TRBJ2-5; D unclear. Germline CDR1 is MGHRA and CDR2 is YSYEKL. CDR3 length: 14 residues. V lost 0 bases and J lost 2, with 7 bases in between. CDR3 in amino acids: CASSQELRQETQYF. As DNA, the CDR3 is TGCGCCAGCAGCCAAGAACTTAGACAAGAGACCCAGTACTTC.

The chain has TRBV24-1 and TRBJ2-2; D not certain. Per germline, CDR1 KGHDR and CDR2 SFDVKD. Trimming removed 9 bases from V and 3 bases from J, with 10 bases in between. The CDR3 is 13 residues long. CDR3 sequence: CATFGIDTGELFF. CDR3 coding DNA: TGTGCCACCTTTGGCATCGACACCGGGGAGCTGTTTTTT.

The V call is TRBV29-1, the J call TRBJ2-4; 11 bases match TRBD2. Losses at the gene ends were 6 bases for V and 3 bases for J; bases not matched to a gene: 7. The germline V gene has CDR1 SQVTM and CDR2 ANQGSEA. The CDR3 is 15 residues long. The CDR3 reads CSVSSGRTNKNIQYF. The CDR3 nucleotides are TGCAGCGTCTCTAGCGGGAGGACAAACAAAAACATTCAGTACTTC.

V usage is TRBV19 and J usage is TRBJ1-5; 7 bases are shared with TRBD1. There are 16 residues in the CDR3. CDR1 and CDR2 from the germline V gene are LNHDA and SQIVND (reference sequence). J was trimmed by 4 bases and V by 5 bases; bases with no gene match: 11. The CDR3 reads CASSDPGTARNQPQHF. The CDR3 bases are TGTGCCAGTAGTGACCCCGGGACAGCGAGAAATCAGCCCCAGCATTTT.

The chain carries TRBV19 and TRBJ2-4; D is undetermined. Trimming shortened V by 10 bases and J by 2 bases, and 9 bases separated the two germline ends. The CDR3 totals 12 residues. The germline V gene encodes CDR1 LNHDA and CDR2 SQIVND (reference sequence). The CDR3 protein is CAKTDSKNIQYF. The CDR3 DNA reads TGTGCCAAAACTGACTCCAAAAACATTCAGTACTTC.